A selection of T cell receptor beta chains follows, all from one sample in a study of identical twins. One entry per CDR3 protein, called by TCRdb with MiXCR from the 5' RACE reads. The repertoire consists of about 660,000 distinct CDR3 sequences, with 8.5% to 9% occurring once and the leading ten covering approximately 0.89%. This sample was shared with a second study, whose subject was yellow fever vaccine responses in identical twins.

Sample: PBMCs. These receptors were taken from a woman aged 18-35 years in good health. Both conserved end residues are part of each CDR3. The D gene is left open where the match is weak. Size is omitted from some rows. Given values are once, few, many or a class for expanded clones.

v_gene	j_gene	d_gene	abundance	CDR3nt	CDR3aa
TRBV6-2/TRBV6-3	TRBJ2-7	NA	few	TGTGCCAGCACCCCCGTCGGGGGAAGAAGGTACTTC	CASTPVGGRRYF
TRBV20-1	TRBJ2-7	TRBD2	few	TGCAGTGCTGAAAGGGGAGCGGGAGTCGAGCAGTACTTC	CSAERGAGVEQYF
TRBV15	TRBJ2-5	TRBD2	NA	TGTGCCACCAGCAGAGACGTCACCGGGACTAGCGTACAAGAGACCCAGTACTTC	CATSRDVTGTSVQETQYF
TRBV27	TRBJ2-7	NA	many	TGTGCCAGCAGTCCCAACATCTACGAGCAGTACTTC	CASSPNIYEQYF
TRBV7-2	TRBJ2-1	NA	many	TGTGCCAGCAGGCGGGACGGCTACAATGAGCAGTTCTTC	CASRRDGYNEQFF
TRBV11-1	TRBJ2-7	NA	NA	TGTGCCAGCAGCTTCATTAGGGGCTTAGCAGGATCGACCTACGAGCAGTACTTC	CASSFIRGLAGSTYEQYF
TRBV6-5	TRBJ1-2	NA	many	TGTGCCAGCAGTTACGACGCGTGGGGAAACTCCCCCAAGGGCTATGGCTACACCTTC	CASSYDAWGNSPKGYGYTF
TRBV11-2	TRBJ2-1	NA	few	TGTGCCAGCAGCTTATTTGTGGGGGACCTTAACAATGAGCAGTTCTTC	CASSLFVGDLNNEQFF
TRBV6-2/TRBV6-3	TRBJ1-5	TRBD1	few	TGTGCCAGCAGTCCTCGACAGGGTAGTCAGCCCCAGCATTTT	CASSPRQGSQPQHF
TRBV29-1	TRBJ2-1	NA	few	TGCAGCGTTTTGGGTAGGAGGGCAAGCTCCTACAATGAGCAGTTCTTC	CSVLGRRASSYNEQFF
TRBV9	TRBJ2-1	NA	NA	TGTGCCAGCAGCTCAGACGTCAATGAGCAGTTCTTC	CASSSDVNEQFF
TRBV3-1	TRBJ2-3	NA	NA	TGTGCCAGCAGCCAAGTGGCCAGGGTCACAGATACGCAGTATTTT	CASSQVARVTDTQYF
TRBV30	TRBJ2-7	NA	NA	TGTGCCTGGAGTGTACTCCAATACGAGCAGTACTTC	CAWSVLQYEQYF
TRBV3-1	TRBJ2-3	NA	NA	TGTGCCAGCATGAGGGGGGATACGCAGTATTTT	CASMRGDTQYF
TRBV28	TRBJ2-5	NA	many	TGTGCCAGCAGTCCCGCCCTAGCGTGGGGAGAGACCCAGTACTTC	CASSPALAWGETQYF
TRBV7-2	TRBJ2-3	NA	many	TGTGCCAGCAGTATGAGACTAGTCACAGATACGCAGTATTTT	CASSMRLVTDTQYF
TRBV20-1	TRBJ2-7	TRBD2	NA	TGCAGTGCTACCCGGGAGGCCCCCTACGAGCAGTACTTC	CSATREAPYEQYF
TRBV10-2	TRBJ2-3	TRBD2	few	TGCGCCAGCAGTGAGTCTCTAGCGGGCCGCACAGATACGCAGTATTTT	CASSESLAGRTDTQYF
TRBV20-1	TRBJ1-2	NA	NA	TGCAGTGCTGCCCGAACAGAGTCCTATGGCTACACCTTC	CSAARTESYGYTF
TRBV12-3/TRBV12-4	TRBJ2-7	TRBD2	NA	TGTGCCAGCAGGCAGGGACTAGGGTTCTACGAGCAGTACTTC	CASRQGLGFYEQYF
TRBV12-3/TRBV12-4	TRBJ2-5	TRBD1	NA	TGTGCCAGCAGTACGGGACAGGGGATCCCGGAGACCCAGTACTTC	CASSTGQGIPETQYF
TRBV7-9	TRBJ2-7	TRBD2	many	TGTGCCAGCAGCTCATTCACGGAGCGGGAGTTCACCTACGAGCAGTACTTC	CASSSFTEREFTYEQYF
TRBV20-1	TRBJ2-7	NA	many	TGCAGTGCTAGATGGTCGGACTACGAGCAGTACTTC	CSARWSDYEQYF
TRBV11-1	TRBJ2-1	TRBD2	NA	TGTGCCAGCAGCCTAGGACTAGCGGGAGTCGGGTCCTACAATGAGCAGTTCTTC	CASSLGLAGVGSYNEQFF
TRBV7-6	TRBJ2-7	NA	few	TGTGCCAGCAGCGAACGGTCTGGCCCCTACGAGCAGTACTTC	CASSERSGPYEQYF
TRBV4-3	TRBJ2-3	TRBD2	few	TGCGCCAGCAGTGAGGCACTAGCGGGGTTCACAGATACGCAGTATTTT	CASSEALAGFTDTQYF
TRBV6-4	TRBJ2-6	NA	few	TGTGCCAGCAGTGACTCGGTCTCAGCTGGGGCCAACGTCCTGACTTTC	CASSDSVSAGANVLTF
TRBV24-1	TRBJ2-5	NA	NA	TGTGCCACCAGTGATACCGGGACAAAAGAGACCCAGTACTTC	CATSDTGTKETQYF
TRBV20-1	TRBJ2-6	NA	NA	TGCAGTGCTAGAGATCTGGCGAATGGGGCCAACGTCCTGACTTTC	CSARDLANGANVLTF
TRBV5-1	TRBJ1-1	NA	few	TGCGCCAGCAGCTTGGCCCTGGCCGGGACAAACATGAACACTGAAGCTTTCTTT	CASSLALAGTNMNTEAFF
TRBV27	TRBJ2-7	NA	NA	TGTGCCAGCAGTACCCGTGGGACATACATCTACGAGCAGTACTTC	CASSTRGTYIYEQYF
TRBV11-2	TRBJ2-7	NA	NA	TGTGCCAGCAGCTGGGATTCGAAGGGGTCCTACGAGCAGTACTTC	CASSWDSKGSYEQYF
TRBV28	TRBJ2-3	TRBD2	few	TGTGCCAGCAGTGGAACGGGACTAGCAGTAGATACGCAGTATTTT	CASSGTGLAVDTQYF
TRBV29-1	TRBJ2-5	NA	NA	TGCAGCGTCCAGGGGTCGGAGACCCAGTACTTC	CSVQGSETQYF
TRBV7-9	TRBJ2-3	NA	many	TGTGCCAGCAGCTTAACGGGGCCCACAGATACGCAGTATTTT	CASSLTGPTDTQYF
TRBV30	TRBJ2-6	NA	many	TGTGCCTGGAGTGTCCCCGGGGCTAACTCTGGGGCCAACGTCCTGACTTTC	CAWSVPGANSGANVLTF
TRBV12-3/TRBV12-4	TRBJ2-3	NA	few	TGTGCCAGCAGTTTAGACGGGACTCGCACAGATACGCAGTATTTT	CASSLDGTRTDTQYF
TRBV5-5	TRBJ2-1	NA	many	TGTGCCAGCAGCTTGGCCGGATCGGGCAATGAGCAGTTCTTC	CASSLAGSGNEQFF
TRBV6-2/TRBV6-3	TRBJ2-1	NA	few	TGTGCCAGCAGTTACATTTGGGAGGACCATGGGTTCTTC	CASSYIWEDHGFF
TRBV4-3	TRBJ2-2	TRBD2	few	TGCGCCAGCAGCCCGGGACTAGCGCCGGTTACCGGGGAGCTGTTTTTT	CASSPGLAPVTGELFF
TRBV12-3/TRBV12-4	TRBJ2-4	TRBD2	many	TGTGCCAGCACCCGACTAGCGGGCAACATTCAGTACTTC	CASTRLAGNIQYF
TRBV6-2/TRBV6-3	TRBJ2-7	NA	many	TGTGCCAGCAGTTACTCGCCGGAGGTGAAGCAGTACTTC	CASSYSPEVKQYF
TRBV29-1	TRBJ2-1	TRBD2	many	TGCAGCGTTGAAAGGCGGGAGGACTCCTACAATGAGCAGTTCTTC	CSVERREDSYNEQFF
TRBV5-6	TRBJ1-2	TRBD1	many	TGTGCCAGCAGGGACAGGGGAGGCTACACCTTC	CASRDRGGYTF
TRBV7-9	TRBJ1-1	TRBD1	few	TGTGCCAGCAGCCAGGGACAGCTGAACACTGAAGCTTTCTTT	CASSQGQLNTEAFF
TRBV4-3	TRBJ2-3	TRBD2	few	TGCGCCAGCAGCCAAGAAGCCCCGGGACTAGCGGAAACAGATACGCAGTATTTT	CASSQEAPGLAETDTQYF
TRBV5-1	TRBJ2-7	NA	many	TGCGCCAGCAGCACCGGACGGTCCTACGAGCAGTACTTC	CASSTGRSYEQYF
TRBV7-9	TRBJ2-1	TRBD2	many	TGTGCCAGCAGCTTATACGCGGGACTAGCGGCCTATAATGAGCAGTTCTTC	CASSLYAGLAAYNEQFF